The sequence of this TCR beta chain was determined in a study of cytotoxic CD8 clonotypes in ibrutinib-treated CLL (dated by TCRdb to the early 2020s). About the study as a whole: In this cohort, approximately 15 patients were treatment-naive and ten to eleven were relapsed/refractory, while roughly 18 had unmutated IGHV. Partial responses were observed in approximately 24 patients and complete responses in 2; after a median follow-up of roughly 62 months, remission was maintained in 15 or so patients and progression was observed in approximately 12. On average, each sample yielded 255,043 productive templates and 94,082 productive rearrangements. Cryopreserved peripheral blood mononuclear cells were obtained prior to treatment, at the time of response, and at either disease progression or sustained remission. Longitudinal samples were obtainable from about 30% of the roughly 86 participants in the trial. Patients were still on ibrutinib when every remission and progressive disease sample was collected. Response samples were obtained after a median of approximately 12 months of treatment, with a range of roughly 6 to 36 months.

For this clone: The antigen it recognizes is unknown. It has no much larger one-base neighbor in the sample; base qualities were not kept.

From the germline V gene (reference sequence), CDR1 is MNHNY and CDR2 is SVGAGI. The CDR3, cysteine through phenylalanine, is 15 amino acids long. The kept DNA is CDR3 alone, 45 bases in frame from the first base. The germline V end is reduced by 4 bases and the J end by 5 bases; junction bases left unmatched: 6. A MiSeq instrument was used for deep resolution sequencing, which targeted depths ranging from 1 in 1 million up to 1 in 200,000 T cells, with coverage averaging 10x for each clonotype. The immunoSEQ hsTCRB Kit was used to generate the TCR beta libraries. Per the source publication's procedure: Data were analyzed with ImmunoSEQ Data Assistant and ImmunoSEQ Analyzer, with V, D and J genes assigned per IMGT definitions. Clonality, which ranges from 0 to 1, was calculated as one minus the normalized Shannon entropy of productive rearrangement frequencies. Only overrepresented clonotypes making up at least 0.05% of the repertoire of each patient were included in the public clonotype analysis. Thirteen age-matched healthy donor repertoires from immuneACCESS served as clonality controls. TCRdb stores this immuneACCESS table with in-frame sequences only. Part of the clones is absent; in the studies checked, under half of the shortfall reflects unresolved V genes, and no reason is known for the rest. V and J calls and clone size come straight from that table; D and trimming were deduced from the DNA. Present in this sample are 95,000 to 100,000 clones, approximately 80% of which were seen just once. Jointly, the top ten make up about 30% of the sample.

This specimen's time point label, interpreted: approximately twelve months on ibrutinib. For TCR beta library preparation, around 2.2 micrograms of genomic DNA was extracted from cryopreserved PBMCs. High-throughput TCR beta sequencing was performed on longitudinal blood samples from CLL patients receiving ibrutinib monotherapy. Patients were enrolled in a phase 2 open-label single-center ibrutinib monotherapy trial. What the work shows at the level of the full study, not this receptor alone: Sustained-remission and progressing patients did not have matched sampling times, and lymph node repertoires were not examined. Public clonotypes were found to be uncommon and were observed to contract or remain stable during treatment; the increase in clonality was shown to reflect expansion of private clonotypes at ibrutinib response. At baseline, clonality was higher than in age-matched healthy donors and showed a strong correlation with circulating CD8+ T-cell counts. Clonality increased at ibrutinib response, stayed stable in sustained remission, and fell back toward baseline at progression.

The chain links TRBV6-6 with TRBJ2-1, with TRBD2 matching 9 junction bases. This receptor was obtained from a human donor with chronic lymphocytic leukemia. The input for sequencing was PBMCs, taken after 12 months of ibrutinib treatment. The CDR3 reads CASSSGLALDNEQFF. Here is the DNA: TGTGCCAGCAGTTCCGGACTAGCGCTCGACAATGAGCAGTTCTTC.